This T cell receptor beta chain was sequenced in a study of Graves' ophthalmopathy and Graves' hyperthyroidism. For repertoire sequencing, the TCR beta CDR3 regions were amplified from RNA transcripts. RT-PCR was first run with HTBI primers, then multiplex PCR in a second round. TCRdb fed the multiplex PCR reads into MiXCR, producing one record per CDR3 protein. Among 150,000 or so distinct CDR3 sequences listed, roughly two fifths were seen once. The specimen was peripheral blood. The sequence was collected from a man between 25 and 39 years old with Graves' ophthalmopathy.

The CDR3 DNA follows: TGTGCCAGCAGTTACGTCGGTTCACCCCTCCACTTT. This codes for CASSYVGSPLHF. The chain employs TRBV6-5 and TRBJ1-6; D gene ambiguous. The CDR3 contains 12 residues. V lost 2 bases to trimming and J lost 9 bases, with 5 bases between them. CDR1 is MNHEY, CDR2 SVGAGI, per germline.